This TCR beta chain was observed in a study of identical twins. From the 5' RACE reads, TCRdb called clonotypes with MiXCR, one entry per CDR3 protein. The data hold fewer than 650,000 distinct CDR3 sequences, with approximately 10% observed a single time. This clonotype was counted ten times or more. The CDR3 consists of 15 residues. Germline assignment: CDR1 MDHEN and CDR2 SYDVKM. V lost 2 bases to trimming and J lost 3 bases; unmatched junction nucleotides: 6. Separately, the same data were catalogued under a study of yellow fever vaccine responses in identical twins.

Sequencing used PBMCs. The chain has TRBV28 and TRBJ2-7; the match to TRBD1 covers 8 bases. This TCR was recovered from a woman in her late teens or twenties in good health. The CDR3, as DNA: TGTGCCAGCAGTTTAGGGACAGGAGGGTACTACGAGCAGTACTTC. Protein product: CASSLGTGGYYEQYF.